This T cell receptor (beta chain) appears in the sequencing data of a study of T cell responses to AZD1222 COVID-19 vaccine. Study-wide points: Clonal diversity was possibly underestimated, and white British individuals and females predominated among donors.

As to this clone: Antigen unknown.

Produced via immunoSEQ multiplex PCR; TCRdb's table is partial and in-frame only. This sample carries 95,000 to 100,000 clones, more than 70% of them seen once, and the ten largest clones take roughly 15%. CDR1 and CDR2 from the germline V gene are GTSNPN and SVGIG (reference sequence). With 4 bases clipped from V and 5 bases from J, the junction kept 6 bases outside the gene matches. The CDR3 contains 14 residues. The starting material was peripheral blood, obtained 28 days after the second AZD1222 dose. This receptor was taken from an adult who received the AZD1222 COVID-19 vaccine. The chain employs TRBV30 and TRBJ2-5; 11 bases agree with TRBD1. CDR3 in DNA: TGTGCCTGGAAAGTGGGACAGGGGGTGGAGACCCAGTACTTC. Its protein product is CAWKVGQGVETQYF.